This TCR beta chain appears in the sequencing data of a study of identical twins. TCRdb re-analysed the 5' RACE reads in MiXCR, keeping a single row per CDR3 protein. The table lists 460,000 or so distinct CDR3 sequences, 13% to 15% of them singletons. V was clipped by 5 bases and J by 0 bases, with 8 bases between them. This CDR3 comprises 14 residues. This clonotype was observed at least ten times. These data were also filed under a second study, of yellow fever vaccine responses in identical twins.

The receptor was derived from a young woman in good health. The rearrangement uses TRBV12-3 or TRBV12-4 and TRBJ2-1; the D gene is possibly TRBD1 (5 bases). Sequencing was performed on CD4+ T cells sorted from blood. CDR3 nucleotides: TGTGCCAGCAGTCCAGGGTTCTCCTACAATGAGCAGTTCTTC. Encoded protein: CASSPGFSYNEQFF.